One sample yielded the 11 T cell receptor beta chains listed below, sequenced in a study of metastatic and nonmetastatic thyroid tumors. TCRdb re-called the PCR reads through MiXCR. The sample contains 50,000 to 65,000 clones, roughly a sixth of which appear only once. There were no patients who had received any treatment before thyroid surgery. What was sequenced was blood. These receptors were collected from a female donor with papillary thyroid cancer or a benign thyroid nodule (not recorded which). Some clones in this sample may be carry-over from other donors' samples.

This clone has only a few counts. The V call is TRBV12-3 or TRBV12-4, the J call TRBJ2-1, with unresolved D. The CDR3 extends over 17 amino acids. V was pared by 3 bases and J by 9 bases, with 24 bases between. CDR3 in amino acids: CASSFATGTVLVVEQFF. The CDR3 coding sequence is TGTGCCAGCAGTTTCGCTACCGGTACAGTGCTCGTGGTTGAGCAGTTCTTC.

The chain joins TRBV20-1 to TRBJ2-7; TRBD1 aligns across 9 bases. This CDR3 has 16 amino acids. Germline V lookup: CDR1 DFQATT, CDR2 SNEGSKA (reference sequence). The J segment lost 5 bases and the V segment lost 3 bases, leaving 14 bases of the junction unmatched. CDR3 DNA sequence: TGCAGTGCTAGGACCGTGAAACAGGGGGCGACCAACGAGCAGTACTTC. This sequence encodes CSARTVKQGATNEQYF.

The rearrangement links TRBV11-1 to TRBJ1-1; perhaps TRBD1 as D (6 bases). The CDR3 contains 16 residues. V was pared by 5 bases and J by 0 bases, with 16 bases between. CDR1 and CDR2 (germline): SGHAT, FQDESV (reference sequence). This CDR3 is CASSPPTGHMNTEAFF. The CDR3, as DNA: TGTGCCAGCAGCCCCCCGACAGGACACATGAACACTGAAGCTTTCTTT.

This clone occurred many times. The rearrangement uses TRBV7-8 and TRBJ1-1; a possible D gene is TRBD1 (6 bases). Germline-derived CDR1 and CDR2 are SGHVS and FQNEAQ. This CDR3 is 14 amino acids long. V was cut by 6 bases and J by 4 bases, with 15 bases left in between. CDR3 nucleotide sequence: TGTGCCAGCAGGAAGACAGGACCCGGCACTGAAGCTTTCTTT. As protein: CASRKTGPGTEAFF. Full variable domain (rest looked up from reference TRBV7-8 and TRBJ1-1): GAGVSQSPRYKVAKRGQDVALRCDPISGHVSLFWYQQALGQGPEFLTYFQNEAQLDKSGLPSDRFFAERPEGSVSTLKIQRTQQEDSAVYLCASRKTGPGTEAFFGQGTRLTVV.

This clone appeared many times. One base away lies a much larger clone, so this may be a sequencing read error. V usage is TRBV5-1 and J usage is TRBJ2-2; 11 nucleotides match TRBD2. Germline V gives CDR1 SGHRS, CDR2 YFSETQ. The length of the CDR3 is 16 residues. V lost 5 bases and J lost 4; bases outside the gene matches: 7. The CDR3 DNA reads as TGCGCCAGCAGGCCGACTAGCGGGGCGAGCACCGGGGAGCTGTTTTTT. Its protein is CASRPTSGASTGELFF.

As to this clone: One junction end disagrees with the germline gene, perhaps due to a read error. The chain couples TRBV15 to TRBJ2-1; tentatively, D is TRBD1 or TRBD2 (5 bases each). This CDR3 has 14 amino acids. CDR1 is LNHNV and CDR2 is YYDKDF in the germline V gene (reference sequence). The CDR3 is CANSGGQTYNEQFF. DNA for the CDR3: TGTGCCAACAGCGGAGGACAAACCTACAATGAGCAGTTCTTC. Full variable domain (missing parts from reference TRBV15 and TRBJ2-1): DAMVIQNPRYQVTQFGKPVTLSCSQTLNHNVMYWYQQKSSQAPKLLFHYYDKDFNNEADTPDNFQSRRPNTSFCFLDIRSPGLGDTAMYLCANSGGQTYNEQFFGPGTRLTVL.

This clone was recorded at least ten times. The V and J genes are TRBV28 and TRBJ2-2, with 11 positions matching TRBD2. Unmatched junction bases numbered 8, after V lost 5 bases and J lost 0 bases. The CDR3 is made up of 18 amino acids. Germline values: CDR1 MDHEN, CDR2 SYDVKM. DNA of the CDR3: TGTGCCAGCAGTGTCTCGGGACTAGCGGAAACGAACACCGGGGAGCTGTTTTTT. Its translation: CASSVSGLAETNTGELFF.

This clone came up many times. This sequence joins TRBV29-1 and TRBJ2-1; D is unclear. This CDR3 contains 14 residues. The V and J ends lost 6 bases and 0 bases respectively, with 12 bases between them. The germline V gene encodes CDR1 SQVTM and CDR2 ANQGSEA. DNA for the CDR3: TGCAGCGTCCAAAAAGAGACCTCCTACAATGAGCAGTTCTTC. It specifies CSVQKETSYNEQFF.

This clone was detected ten times or more. The chain recombines TRBV20-1 with TRBJ2-5, with D hard to call. The CDR3 length is 12 residues. Looked up from germline, CDR1 is DFQATT and CDR2 is SNEGSKA (reference sequence). V was shortened by 3 bases and J by 2 bases, with 7 bases between the two germline ends. The CDR3 coding sequence is TGCAGTGCTAGCCCGGGTCAAGAGACCCAGTACTTC. Translation: CSASPGQETQYF.

The chain is built from TRBV19 and TRBJ1-6; 8 nucleotides match TRBD1. The ends lost 10 bases at V and 9 bases at J; junction bases unmatched: 14. CDR3 length equals 15 residues. The germline V gene has CDR1 LNHDA and CDR2 SQIVND (reference sequence). DNA for the CDR3: TGTGCCATCTCGCGGACGGACAGGGAAATTTCACCCCTCCACTTT. Translating gives CAISRTDREISPLHF.

This clone was detected many times. The chain uses TRBV5-6 and TRBJ2-6; 9 bases fit TRBD1. Germline V CDR1 and CDR2: SGHDT, YYEEEE. This CDR3 contains 17 residues. With V trimmed by 4 bases and J by 2 bases, 7 bases remained unmatched. Written as DNA, the CDR3 is TGTGCCAGCAGCGTGGGACAGGGTTTCACTGGGGCCAACGTCCTGACTTTC. It specifies CASSVGQGFTGANVLTF.